The 13 T cell receptor beta chains below come from one sample, sequenced in a study of Tregs in tolerant kidney transplant recipients. Libraries were prepared by immunoSEQ multiplex PCR; TCRdb keeps only in-frame clonotypes and omits some of them. The repertoire includes hundreds of thousands of clones, about 80% of them detected once, and about 0.64% sits in the top ten. The sequenced material came from CD4+ T cells from blood. Source of these receptors: a human donor in good health.

The chain carries TRBV6-5 and TRBJ2-7, with D uncertain. The CDR3 has 14 amino acids. CDR1 and CDR2 from the germline V gene are MNHEY and SVGAGI. Trimming removed 0 bases at V and 3 bases at J, with 9 bases between. CDR3 in amino acids: CASSYSRLIYEQYF. The CDR3 DNA follows: TGTGCCAGCAGTTACTCGAGGCTGATCTACGAGCAGTACTTC.

Here the CDR3 DNA reads TGTGCCAGCAGTCTCGAGGTACTCTACGAGCAGTACTTC. As protein: CASSLEVLYEQYF. This chain connects TRBV6-5 to TRBJ2-7; no clear D gene. The CDR3 runs to 13 residues. Germline V lookup: CDR1 MNHEY, CDR2 SVGAGI. V was cut by 5 bases and J by 3 bases, with 11 bases left in between.

This clone was observed a few times. The chain employs TRBV6-5 and TRBJ2-3; D might be TRBD2 (7 bases). The CDR3 is 15 residues long. Trimming took 4 bases from V and 4 from J, leaving 15 bases between them. In germline, CDR1 is MNHEY, CDR2 SVGAGI. As DNA, the CDR3 is TGTGCCAGCAGTTGGGGGGGCCGGATCGCAGATACGCAGTATTTT. It codes for CASSWGGRIADTQYF.

A single count supports this clone. The chain has TRBV5-1 and TRBJ1-3; D is unresolved. The V gene's germline CDR1 is SGHRS and CDR2 YFSETQ. With 0 bases removed from V and 0 bases from J, the gap between germline ends came to 4 bases. CDR3 size: 14 residues. The CDR3 loop is CASSLDVSGNTIYF. The CDR3 region has the DNA TGCGCCAGCAGCTTGGATGTCTCTGGAAACACCATATATTTT.

V gene TRBV7-9 combines with J gene TRBJ2-1, with D possibly TRBD1 on 6 matching bases. The CDR3 length is 15 residues. Per germline, CDR1 SEHNR and CDR2 FQNEAQ (reference sequence). Trimming took 4 bases from V and 0 from J, leaving 10 bases between them. CDR3 amino acids: CASSYTGSSYNEQFF. The DNA for the CDR3 is TGTGCCAGCAGCTACACAGGGAGCTCCTACAATGAGCAGTTCTTC.

The chain links TRBV15 to TRBJ2-3; 7 bases align to TRBD1. Trimming removed 3 bases from V and 8 bases from J; junction bases left unmatched: 14. Germline V gene lookup returns CDR1 LNHNV and CDR2 YYDKDF (reference sequence). This CDR3 has 16 residues. CDR3 residues: CATSSPQGIGEGTQYF. The CDR3 DNA is TGTGCCACCAGCAGCCCACAGGGGATTGGCGAGGGTACGCAGTATTTT.

This rearrangement joins TRBV7-6 to TRBJ2-1; TRBD1 agrees at 8 bases. The CDR3 length is 15 residues. After removal of 5 bases from V and 4 bases from J, the junction contained 7 bases not matched to a gene. Germline V gene lookup returns CDR1 SGHVS and CDR2 FNYEAQ. This CDR3 reads CASSPRDRPYNEQFF. The CDR3 DNA is TGTGCCAGCAGCCCCCGGGACAGGCCTTACAATGAGCAGTTCTTC.

J is TRBJ2-1 and V is TRBV7-9; possibly TRBD1 for D (6 bases). The V and J ends lost 5 bases and 9 bases respectively, with 17 bases between them. The CDR3 totals 14 residues. CDR1 and CDR2 (germline): SEHNR, FQNEAQ (reference sequence). CDR3 residues: CASSPTGRWGEQFF. The CDR3 region has the DNA TGTGCCAGCAGCCCGACAGGAAGGTGGGGTGAGCAGTTCTTC.

To note about this clone: This sample also contains other DNA sequences that code for the same CDR3. In nucleotides, the CDR3 is TGCGCCAGCAGCTTAGGGGACAGGTACAATGAGCAGTTCTTC. Translating it yields CASSLGDRYNEQFF. The rearrangement joins TRBV5-1 to TRBJ2-1, with 8 nucleotides matching TRBD1. This CDR3 spans 14 amino acids. Trimming cost V 2 bases and J 4 bases; bases outside gene matches: 2. Per the germline V gene, CDR1 is SGHRS and CDR2 is YFSETQ.

Of note for this clone: Sequence at one end of the junction differs from germline and may be a read error. J is TRBJ1-4 and V is TRBV7-7, with 9 nucleotides matching TRBD1. The CDR3 runs 15 residues. The germline V gene encodes CDR1 SSHAT and CDR2 FNYEAQ (reference sequence). The CDR3 DNA reads TGTGCTAGCAGCGTTACAGGGGGCAGGGGTGAAAAACTGTTTTTT. Amino acids: CASSVTGGRGEKLFF. The full variable domain, with the rest looked up from reference TRBV7-7 and TRBJ1-4, is GAGVSQSPRYKVTKRGQDVTLRCDPISSHATLYWYQQALGQGPEFLTYFNYEAQPDKSGLPSDRFSAERPEGSISTLTIQRTEQRDSAMYRCASSVTGGRGEKLFFGSGTQLSVL.

This clone has just one count. The chain combines TRBV18 with TRBJ1-5; D is perhaps TRBD1 (5 bases). The CDR3 spans 16 residues. Deletions cut 1 base from V and 4 bases from J, with 14 bases between. The germline V gene has CDR1 KGHSH and CDR2 LQKENI. Here the CDR3 reads CASSPLDPGNNQPQHF. CDR3 in DNA: TGTGCCAGCTCACCACTTGATCCAGGGAATAATCAGCCCCAGCATTTT. Together with reference TRBV18 and TRBJ1-5, the CDR3 gives the full variable domain: NAGVMQNPRHLVRRRGQEARLRCSPMKGHSHVYWYRQLPEEGLKFMVYLQKENIIDESGMPKERFSAEFPKEGPSILRIQQVVRGDSAAYFCASSPLDPGNNQPQHFGDGTRLSIL.

The CDR3 reads CSARRLAGGPTGELFF. CDR3 nucleotide sequence: TGCAGCGCTCGACGACTAGCGGGAGGGCCCACCGGGGAGCTGTTTTTT. The V and J genes are TRBV29-1 and TRBJ2-2; TRBD2 agrees at 14 bases. Losses at the gene ends were 7 bases for V and 4 bases for J; bases not matched to a gene: 8. This CDR3 has 16 amino acids. The germline V gene encodes CDR1 SQVTM and CDR2 ANQGSEA.

The J gene is TRBJ2-1, the V gene TRBV7-2; TRBD2 matches 13 bases. Germline V gives CDR1 SGHTA, CDR2 FQGNSA. The CDR3 covers 17 residues. The ends lost 0 bases at V and 6 bases at J; junction bases unmatched: 5. The CDR3 loop reads CASSLALTSGRSNEQFF. CDR3 nucleotide sequence: TGTGCCAGCAGCTTAGCCCTGACTAGCGGGAGGAGCAATGAGCAGTTCTTC.